Below, one TCR beta chain is given with its context. Its specificity is not known. These data belong to a study of a mutant IDH1 vaccine in newly diagnosed glioma. On the study more broadly: Radiotherapy alone preceded vaccination by 4-6 weeks; alternatively, vaccination started with temozolomide cycles. The sex distribution of treated patients was around 60% male and roughly 38% female, with a mean age of around 43 years.

This CDR3 is built from 12 residues. The V gene lost 6 bases and the J gene lost 5 bases, with 11 bases spanning the gap. Germline CDR1 is MNHEY and CDR2 is SVGAGI. As for time point: week 11, during vaccination. Every vaccination contained 300 ug of the mutant IDH1 20-mer peptide and was paired with topical imiquimod. Those who donated had recent WHO grade 3 or 4 IDH1-mutant, ATRX-lost astrocytomas. This table comes from immunoSEQ multiplex PCR, and its TCRdb copy is limited to in-frame clones, with some not included. The data contain 30,000 to 40,000 clones, 84% of them singletons. This specimen consisted of PBMCs, obtained from a glioma patient whose treatment included an IDH1 peptide vaccine. The TCR sequence derives from a middle-aged man with glioma. The chain employs TRBV6-5 and TRBJ2-7; D is uncertain. CDR3 loop: CASSHGQDEQYF. Written as DNA, the CDR3 is TGTGCCAGCAGCCACGGGCAGGACGAGCAGTACTTC.